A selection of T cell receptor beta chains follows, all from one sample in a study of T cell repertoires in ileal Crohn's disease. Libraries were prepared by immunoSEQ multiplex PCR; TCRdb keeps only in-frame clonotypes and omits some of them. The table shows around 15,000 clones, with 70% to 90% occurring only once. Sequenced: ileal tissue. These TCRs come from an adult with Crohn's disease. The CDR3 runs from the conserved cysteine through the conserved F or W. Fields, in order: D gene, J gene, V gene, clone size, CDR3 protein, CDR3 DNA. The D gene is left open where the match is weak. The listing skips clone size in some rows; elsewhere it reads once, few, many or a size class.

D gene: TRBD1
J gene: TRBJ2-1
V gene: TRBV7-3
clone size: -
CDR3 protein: CASSWAGTGKENEQFF
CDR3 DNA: TGTGCCAGCAGCTGGGCCGGGACAGGGAAGGAAAATGAGCAGTTCTTC

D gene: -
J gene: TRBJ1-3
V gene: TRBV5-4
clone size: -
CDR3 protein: CASSSDRSPGNTIYF
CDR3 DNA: TGTGCCAGCAGCTCTGACAGAAGCCCTGGAAACACCATATATTTT

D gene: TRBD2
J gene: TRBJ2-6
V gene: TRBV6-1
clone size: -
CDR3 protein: CAACRGESGANVLTF
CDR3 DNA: TGTGCCGCTTGCCGGGGGGAAAGTGGGGCCAACGTCCTGACTTTC

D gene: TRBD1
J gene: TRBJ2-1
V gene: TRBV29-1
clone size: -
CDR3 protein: CSAVRDRDFNEQFF
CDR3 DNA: TGCAGCGCCGTCCGGGACAGGGACTTCAATGAGCAGTTCTTC

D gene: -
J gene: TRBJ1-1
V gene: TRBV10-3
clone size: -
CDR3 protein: CAITSSEGPPEAFF
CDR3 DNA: TGTGCCATCACCTCCTCTGAGGGCCCCCCTGAAGCTTTCTTT

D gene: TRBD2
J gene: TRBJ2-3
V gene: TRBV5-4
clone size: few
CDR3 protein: CASSSDRVTSGRSTDTQYF
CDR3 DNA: TGTGCCAGCAGCTCGGACAGGGTCACTAGCGGGAGGAGCACAGATACGCAGTATTTT

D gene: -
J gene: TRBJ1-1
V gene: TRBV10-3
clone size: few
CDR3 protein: CAIHGEFTEAFF
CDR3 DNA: TGTGCCATCCACGGGGAATTCACTGAAGCTTTCTTT

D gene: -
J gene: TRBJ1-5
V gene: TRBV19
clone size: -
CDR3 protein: CASSHGQNNQPQHF
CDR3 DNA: TGTGCCAGTAGTCACGGACAAAACAATCAGCCCCAGCATTTT

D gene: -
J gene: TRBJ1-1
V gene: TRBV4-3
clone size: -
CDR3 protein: CASSQISGVDTEAFF
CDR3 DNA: TGCGCCAGCAGCCAAATCTCAGGGGTCGACACTGAAGCTTTCTTT

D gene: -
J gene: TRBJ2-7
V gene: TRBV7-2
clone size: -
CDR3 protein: CASGLSAGVTSEQYF
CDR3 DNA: TGTGCCAGCGGCTTATCGGCAGGGGTAACGAGCGAGCAGTACTTC

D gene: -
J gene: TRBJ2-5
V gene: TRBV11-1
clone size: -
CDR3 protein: CASSTDGFRETQYF
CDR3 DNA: TGTGCCAGCAGCACCGACGGATTCAGGGAGACCCAGTACTTC

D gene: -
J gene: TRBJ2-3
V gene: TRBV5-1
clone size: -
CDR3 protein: CASSLGQSDTQYF
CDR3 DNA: TGCGCCAGCAGCCTTGGACAGTCAGATACGCAGTATTTT

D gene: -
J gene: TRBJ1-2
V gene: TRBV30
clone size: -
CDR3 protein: CAWSVDSYYGYTF
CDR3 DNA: TGTGCCTGGAGTGTAGACAGCTACTATGGCTACACCTTC